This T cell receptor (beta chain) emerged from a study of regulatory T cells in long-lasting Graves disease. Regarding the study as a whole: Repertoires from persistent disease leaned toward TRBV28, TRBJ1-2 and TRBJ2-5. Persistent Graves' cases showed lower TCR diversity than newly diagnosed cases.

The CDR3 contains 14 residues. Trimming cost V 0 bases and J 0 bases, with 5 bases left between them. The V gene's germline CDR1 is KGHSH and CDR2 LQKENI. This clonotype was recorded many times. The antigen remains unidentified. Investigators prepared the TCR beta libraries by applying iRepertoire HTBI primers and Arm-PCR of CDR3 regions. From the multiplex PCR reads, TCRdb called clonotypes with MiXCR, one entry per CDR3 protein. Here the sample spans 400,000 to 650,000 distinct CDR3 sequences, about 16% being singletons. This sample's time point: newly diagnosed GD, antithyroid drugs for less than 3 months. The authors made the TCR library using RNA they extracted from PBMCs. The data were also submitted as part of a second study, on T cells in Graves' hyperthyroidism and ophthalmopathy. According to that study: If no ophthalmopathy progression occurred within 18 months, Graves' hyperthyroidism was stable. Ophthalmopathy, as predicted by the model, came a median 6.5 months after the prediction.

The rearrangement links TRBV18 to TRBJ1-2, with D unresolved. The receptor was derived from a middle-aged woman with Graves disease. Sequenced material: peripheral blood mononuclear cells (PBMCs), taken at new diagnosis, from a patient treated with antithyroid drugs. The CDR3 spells CASSPPTSNYGYTF. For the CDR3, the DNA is TGTGCCAGCTCACCACCGACATCTAACTATGGCTACACCTTC.